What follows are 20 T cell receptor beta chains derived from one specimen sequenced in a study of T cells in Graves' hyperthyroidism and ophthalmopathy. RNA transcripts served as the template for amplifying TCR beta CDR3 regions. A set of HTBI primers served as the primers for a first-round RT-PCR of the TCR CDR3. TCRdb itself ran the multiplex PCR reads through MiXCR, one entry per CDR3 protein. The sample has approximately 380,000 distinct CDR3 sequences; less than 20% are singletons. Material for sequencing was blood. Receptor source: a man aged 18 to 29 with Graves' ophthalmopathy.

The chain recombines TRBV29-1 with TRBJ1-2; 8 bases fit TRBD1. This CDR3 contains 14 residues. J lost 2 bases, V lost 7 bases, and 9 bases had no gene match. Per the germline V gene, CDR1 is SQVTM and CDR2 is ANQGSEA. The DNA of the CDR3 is TGCAGCGCTACCGGGACAGGAACAAACTATGGCTACACCTTC. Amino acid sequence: CSATGTGTNYGYTF.

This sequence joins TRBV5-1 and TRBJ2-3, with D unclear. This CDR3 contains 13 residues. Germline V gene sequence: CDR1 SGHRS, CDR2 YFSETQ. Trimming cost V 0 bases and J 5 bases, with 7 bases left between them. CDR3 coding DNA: TGCGCCAGCAGCTTGGTGACCGAAGATACGCAGTATTTT. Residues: CASSLVTEDTQYF.

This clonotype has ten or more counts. CDR3 bases: TGTGCCAGCAGTTTCGCAGGGGGGACAGATGAGCAGTTCTTC. Protein product: CASSFAGGTDEQFF. The rearrangement uses TRBV12-3 or TRBV12-4 and TRBJ2-1; D might be TRBD1 (7 bases). Trimming took 3 bases from V and 8 from J, leaving 14 bases between them. CDR3 length equals 14 residues.

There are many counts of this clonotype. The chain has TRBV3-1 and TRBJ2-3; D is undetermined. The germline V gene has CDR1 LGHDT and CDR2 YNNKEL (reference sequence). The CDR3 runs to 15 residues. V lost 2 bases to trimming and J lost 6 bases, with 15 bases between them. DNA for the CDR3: TGTGCCAGCAGCCAAAGCCGAGGTTTGGGGGATACGCAGTATTTT. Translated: CASSQSRGLGDTQYF.

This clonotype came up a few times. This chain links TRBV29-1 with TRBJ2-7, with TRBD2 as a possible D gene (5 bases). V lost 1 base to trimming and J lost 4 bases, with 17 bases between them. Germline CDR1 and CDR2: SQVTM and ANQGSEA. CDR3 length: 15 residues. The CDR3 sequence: CSVEVPGRRTYEQYF. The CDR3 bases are TGCAGCGTTGAAGTACCAGGACGGCGGACTTACGAGCAGTACTTC.

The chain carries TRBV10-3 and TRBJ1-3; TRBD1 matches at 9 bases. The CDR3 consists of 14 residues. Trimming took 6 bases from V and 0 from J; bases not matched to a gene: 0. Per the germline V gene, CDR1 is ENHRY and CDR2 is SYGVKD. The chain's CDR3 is CAIRGQGSGNTIYF. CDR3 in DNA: TGTGCCATCAGGGGACAGGGCTCTGGAAACACCATATATTTT.

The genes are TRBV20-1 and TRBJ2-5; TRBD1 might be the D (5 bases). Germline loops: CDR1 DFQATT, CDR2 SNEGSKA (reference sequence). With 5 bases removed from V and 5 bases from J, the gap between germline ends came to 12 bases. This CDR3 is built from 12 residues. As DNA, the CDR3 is TGCAGTGCTGGGCCCTCAGGGGAGACCCAGTACTTC. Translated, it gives CSAGPSGETQYF.

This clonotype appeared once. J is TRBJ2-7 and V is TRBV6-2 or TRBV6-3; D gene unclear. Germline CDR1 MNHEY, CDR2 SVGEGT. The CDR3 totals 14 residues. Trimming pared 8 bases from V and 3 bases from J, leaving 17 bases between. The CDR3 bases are TGTGCCAGCTCTGTCCCAGTGGGTTTCTACGAGCAGTACTTC. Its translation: CASSVPVGFYEQYF.

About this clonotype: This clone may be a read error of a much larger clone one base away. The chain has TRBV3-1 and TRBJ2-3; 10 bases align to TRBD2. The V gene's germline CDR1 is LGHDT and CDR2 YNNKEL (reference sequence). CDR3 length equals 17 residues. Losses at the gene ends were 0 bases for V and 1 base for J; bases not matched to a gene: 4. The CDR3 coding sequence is TGTGCCAGCAGCCAAGATACCCTAGCGGGGGGCACAGATACGCAGTATTTT. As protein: CASSQDTLAGGTDTQYF.

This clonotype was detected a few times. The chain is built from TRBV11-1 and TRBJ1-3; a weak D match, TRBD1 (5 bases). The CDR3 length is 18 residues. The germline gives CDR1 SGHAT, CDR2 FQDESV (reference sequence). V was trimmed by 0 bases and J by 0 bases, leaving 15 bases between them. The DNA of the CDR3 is TGTGCCAGCAGCTTAGCGACCGGGACGGAGAGCTCTGGAAACACCATATATTTT. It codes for CASSLATGTESSGNTIYF. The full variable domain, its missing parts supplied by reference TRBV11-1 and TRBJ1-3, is EAEVAQSPRYKITEKSQAVAFWCDPISGHATLYWYRQILGQGPELLVQFQDESVVDDSQLPKDRFSAERLKGVDSTLKIQPAELGDSAMYLCASSLATGTESSGNTIYFGEGSWLTVV.

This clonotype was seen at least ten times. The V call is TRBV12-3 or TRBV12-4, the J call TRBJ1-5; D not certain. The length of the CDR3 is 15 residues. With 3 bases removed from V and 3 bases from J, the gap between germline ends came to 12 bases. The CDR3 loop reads CASSLGRAYNQPQHF. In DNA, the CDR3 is TGTGCCAGCAGTTTGGGGAGGGCTTACAATCAGCCCCAGCATTTT.

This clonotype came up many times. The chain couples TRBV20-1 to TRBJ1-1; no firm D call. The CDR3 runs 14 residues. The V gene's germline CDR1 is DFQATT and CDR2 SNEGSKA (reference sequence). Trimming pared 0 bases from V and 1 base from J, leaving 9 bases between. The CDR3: CSARDPAGNTEAFF. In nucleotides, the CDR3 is TGCAGTGCTAGAGATCCTGCAGGGAACACTGAAGCTTTCTTT.

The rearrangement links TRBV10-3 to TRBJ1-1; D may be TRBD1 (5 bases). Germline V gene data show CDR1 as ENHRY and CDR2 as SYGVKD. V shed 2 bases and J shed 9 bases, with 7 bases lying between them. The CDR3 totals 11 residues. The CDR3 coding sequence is TGTGCCATCAGTGAGGGGGACCAAGCTTTCTTT. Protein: CAISEGDQAFF.

The CDR3 coding sequence is TGTGCCAGCAGCTTGGGCCGGGGAATATCACCCCTCCACTTT. This sequence encodes CASSLGRGISPLHF. The chain couples TRBV5-6 to TRBJ1-6; no reliable D call. Germline CDR1 and CDR2: SGHDT and YYEEEE. The ends were cut back, 0 bases at V and 10 bases at J, with 11 bases in the middle. The CDR3 sequence is 14 residues long.

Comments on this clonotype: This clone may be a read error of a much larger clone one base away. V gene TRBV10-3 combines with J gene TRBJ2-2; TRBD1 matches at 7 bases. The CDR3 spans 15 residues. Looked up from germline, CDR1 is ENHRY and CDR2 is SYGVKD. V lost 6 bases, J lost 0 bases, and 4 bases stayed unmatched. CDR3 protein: CAIRPGTANTGELFF. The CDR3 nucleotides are TGTGCCATCAGGCCCGGGACAGCGAACACCGGGGAGCTGTTTTTT.

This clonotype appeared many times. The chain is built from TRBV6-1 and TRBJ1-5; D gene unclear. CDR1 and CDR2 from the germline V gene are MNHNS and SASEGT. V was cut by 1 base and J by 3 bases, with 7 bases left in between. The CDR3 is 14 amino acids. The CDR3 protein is CASSEGGDNQPQHF. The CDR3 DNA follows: TGTGCCAGCAGTGAAGGGGGTGACAATCAGCCCCAGCATTTT.

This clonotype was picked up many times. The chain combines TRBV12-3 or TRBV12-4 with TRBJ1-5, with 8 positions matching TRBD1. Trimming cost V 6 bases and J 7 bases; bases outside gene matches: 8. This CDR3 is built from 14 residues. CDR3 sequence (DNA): TGTGCCAGCAGCTTGACAGGGGAAGGCCAGCCCCAGCATTTT. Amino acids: CASSLTGEGQPQHF.

The DNA for the CDR3 is TGTGCCAGCAGTTTAAACCACGGGCCCCAGCATTTT. Protein: CASSLNHGPQHF. This rearrangement joins TRBV27 to TRBJ1-5; D is uncertain. The CDR3 sequence is 12 residues long. Trimming shortened V by 2 bases and J by 9 bases, and 8 bases separated the two germline ends. Germline CDR1 is MNHEY and CDR2 is SMNVEV (reference sequence).

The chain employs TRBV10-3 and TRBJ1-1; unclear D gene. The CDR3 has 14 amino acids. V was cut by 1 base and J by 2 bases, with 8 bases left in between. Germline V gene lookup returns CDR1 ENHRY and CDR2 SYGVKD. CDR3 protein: CAISEYEGNTEAFF. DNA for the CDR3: TGTGCCATCAGTGAGTACGAGGGAAACACTGAAGCTTTCTTT.

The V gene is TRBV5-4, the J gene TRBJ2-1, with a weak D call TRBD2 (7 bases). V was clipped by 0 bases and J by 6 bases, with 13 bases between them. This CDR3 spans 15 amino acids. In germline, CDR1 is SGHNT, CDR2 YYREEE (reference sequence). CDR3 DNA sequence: TGTGCCAGCAGCTTGGGCGGGGGCCCCTTCAATGAGCAGTTCTTC. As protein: CASSLGGGPFNEQFF.